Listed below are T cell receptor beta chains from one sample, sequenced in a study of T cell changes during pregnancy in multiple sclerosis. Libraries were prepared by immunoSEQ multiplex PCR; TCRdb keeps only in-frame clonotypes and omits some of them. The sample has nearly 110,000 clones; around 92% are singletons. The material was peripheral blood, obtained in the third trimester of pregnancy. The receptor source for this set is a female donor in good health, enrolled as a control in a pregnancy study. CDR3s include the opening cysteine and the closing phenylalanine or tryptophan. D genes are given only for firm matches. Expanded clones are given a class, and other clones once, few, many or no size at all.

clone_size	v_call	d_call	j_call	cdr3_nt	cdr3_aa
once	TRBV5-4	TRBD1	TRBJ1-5	TGTGCCAGCAGCTCACAGGGGGCCAGTCAGCCCCAGCATTTT	CASSSQGASQPQHF
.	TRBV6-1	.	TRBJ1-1	TGTGCCAGCAGTACTACGCGCGACCAAATTGAAGCTTTCTTT	CASSTTRDQIEAFF
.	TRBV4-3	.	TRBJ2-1	TGCGCCAGCAGCCAAGAAACCCCGTACGGGAGCTCCTACAATGAGCAGTTCTTC	CASSQETPYGSSYNEQFF
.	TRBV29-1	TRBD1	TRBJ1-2	TGCAGCGTTGAAGTGTGGACAGGGTCGGATGGCTACACCTTC	CSVEVWTGSDGYTF
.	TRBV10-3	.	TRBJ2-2	TGTGCCATCAGTGAGCAGGGCGGGGAGCTGTTTTTT	CAISEQGGELFF
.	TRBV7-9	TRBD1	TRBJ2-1	TGTGCCAGCAGCTCATACAGGGGCAATGAGCAGTTCTTC	CASSSYRGNEQFF
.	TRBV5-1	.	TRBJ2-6	TGCGCCAGCAGCGAAGGGGCTGCTGGGGCCAACGTCCTGACTTTC	CASSEGAAGANVLTF
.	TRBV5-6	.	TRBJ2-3	TGTGCCAGCAGCTTGGGGCTAGCTGGGGATACGCAGTATTTT	CASSLGLAGDTQYF
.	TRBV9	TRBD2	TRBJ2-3	TGTGCCAGCAGGCGGGGGGGCCCCACAGATACGCAGTATTTT	CASRRGGPTDTQYF
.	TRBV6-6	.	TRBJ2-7	TGTGCCAGCAGTCCTGAGGGGGGGTCCTACGAGCAGTACTTC	CASSPEGGSYEQYF
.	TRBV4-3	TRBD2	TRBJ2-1	TGCGCCAGCAGCCAGGCTAGCGGGGTTATGAATGAGCAGTTCTTC	CASSQASGVMNEQFF
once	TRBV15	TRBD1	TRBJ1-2	TGTGCCACCAGCAGAGAACCTCGGGACAGTCTAAGGAAATTCGATGGCTACACCTTC	CATSREPRDSLRKFDGYTF
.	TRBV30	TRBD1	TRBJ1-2	TGTGCCTGGAGTGGGACAGGAAATGGCTACACCTTC	CAWSGTGNGYTF
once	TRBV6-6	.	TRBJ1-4	TGTGCCAGCAGTTACTCGGTTGGCAGTAATGAAAAACTGTTTTTT	CASSYSVGSNEKLFF
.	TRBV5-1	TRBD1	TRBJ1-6	TGCGCCAGCAGCTTGGACCGGCAGGGGGATTCACCCCTCCACTTT	CASSLDRQGDSPLHF
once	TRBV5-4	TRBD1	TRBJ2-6	TGTGCCAGCAGCTTGCCGGGACAGGGAAGCTCTGGGGCCAACGTCCTGACTTTC	CASSLPGQGSSGANVLTF
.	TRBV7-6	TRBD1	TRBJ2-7	TGTGCCAGCAGCTTATCAACAGGACAGGCTCCGACTTACTTC	CASSLSTGQAPTYF
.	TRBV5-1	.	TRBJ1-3	TGCGCCAGCAGCTCCACTCCGGGACAATTCTCTGGAAACACCATATATTTT	CASSSTPGQFSGNTIYF
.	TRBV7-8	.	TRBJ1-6	TGTGCCAGCAGCTTAGCTCTAACGACAGCGTGGTCAGGTTCACCCCTCCACTTT	CASSLALTTAWSGSPLHF
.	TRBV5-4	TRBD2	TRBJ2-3	TGTGCCAGCAGCCCTTCTAGCGGTAGCACAGATACGCAGTATTTT	CASSPSSGSTDTQYF
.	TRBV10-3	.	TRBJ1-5	TGTGCCATCACTGGGAGAGTAGATCAGCCCCAGCATTTT	CAITGRVDQPQHF
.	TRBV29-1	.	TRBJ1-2	TGCAGCGTTGTGACAAGGGGCGCGAATGGCTACACCTTC	CSVVTRGANGYTF
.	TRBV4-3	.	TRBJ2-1	TGCGCCAGCAGCCAAACAGGATCCACCTACAATGAGCAGTTCTTC	CASSQTGSTYNEQFF
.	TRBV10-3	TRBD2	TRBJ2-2	TGTGCCAGCAAGACCGGGACTAGCGGGGGCCTGAACACCGGGGAGCTGTTTTTT	CASKTGTSGGLNTGELFF
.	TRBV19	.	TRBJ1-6	TGTGCCAGTAGTAATGTTAAGGGGGGGGATTCACCCCTCCACTTT	CASSNVKGGDSPLHF
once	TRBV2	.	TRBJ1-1	TGTGCCAGCAGCTTTGACACTGAAGCTTTCTTT	CASSFDTEAFF
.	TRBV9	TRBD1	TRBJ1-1	TGTGCCAGCAGTCAGGGACAGCGCCTGAACACTGAAGCTTTCTTT	CASSQGQRLNTEAFF
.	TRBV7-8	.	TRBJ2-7	TGTGCCAGCAGCTTAGGCAGGGTGAACGAGCAGTACTTC	CASSLGRVNEQYF
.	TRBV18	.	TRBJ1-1	TGTGCCAGCTCAGGGACACCCGAGAACACTGAAGCTTTCTTT	CASSGTPENTEAFF
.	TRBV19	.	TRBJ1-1	TGTGCCAGTAGTACTCGCGCGGGGAACACTGAAGCTTTCTTT	CASSTRAGNTEAFF
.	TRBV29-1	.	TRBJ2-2	TGCAGCGTTGGCGAGAACACCGGGGAGCTGTTTTTT	CSVGENTGELFF
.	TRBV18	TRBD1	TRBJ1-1	TGTGCCAGCTCACGAGGACAGGACACTGAAGCTTTCTTT	CASSRGQDTEAFF
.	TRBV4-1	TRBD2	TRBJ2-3	TGCGCCAGCAGCCAAAGTAGAACGGGGGGGGCAGATACGCAGTATTTT	CASSQSRTGGADTQYF
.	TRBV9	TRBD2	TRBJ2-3	TGTGCCAGCAGCGTAAGCGGGGGGCGGGGAGATACGCAGTATTTT	CASSVSGGRGDTQYF
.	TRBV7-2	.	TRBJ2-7	TGTGCCAGCAGCGCGGGGTTCCGTTACGAGCAGTACTTC	CASSAGFRYEQYF
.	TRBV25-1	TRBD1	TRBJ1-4	TGTGCCAGCAGACTCGGGACAGCTAATGAAAAACTGTTTTTT	CASRLGTANEKLFF
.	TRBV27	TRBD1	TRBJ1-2	TGTGCCAGCAGTATAAGAGGAACAGGGGGGACCTATGGCTACACCTTC	CASSIRGTGGTYGYTF
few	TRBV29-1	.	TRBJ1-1	TGCAGCGTTGAATGGGGAGGAGCTTTCTTT	CSVEWGGAFF
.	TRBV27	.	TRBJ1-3	TGTGCCAGCAGCCGAGAGCCATACTCTGGAAACACCATATATTTT	CASSREPYSGNTIYF
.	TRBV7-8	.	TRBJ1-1	TGTGCCAGCAGCTCCGGGACAACGAACACTGAAGCTTTCTTT	CASSSGTTNTEAFF
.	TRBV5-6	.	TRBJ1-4	TGTGCCAGCAGCTTGGCGGGTCCCGAAAAACTGTTTTTT	CASSLAGPEKLFF
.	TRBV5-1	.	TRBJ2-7	TGCGCCAGCAGGGACACCCGCTACGAGCAGTACTTC	CASRDTRYEQYF
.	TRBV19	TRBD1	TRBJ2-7	TGTGCCAGTAGTATAGATTCACAGGGGGGATTCGAGCAGTACTTC	CASSIDSQGGFEQYF
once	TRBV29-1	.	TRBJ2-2	TGCAGCGTTGAACGAGGGGGGGGGAACACCGGGGAGCTGTTTTTT	CSVERGGGNTGELFF
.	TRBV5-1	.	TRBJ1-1	TGCGCCAGCAGCTTCCTTGGAGGCCAGGAAGCTTTCTTT	CASSFLGGQEAFF
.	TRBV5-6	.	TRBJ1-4	TGTGCCAGCAGCTTGAAAGGGGTTAGAGACAAACTGTTTTTT	CASSLKGVRDKLFF
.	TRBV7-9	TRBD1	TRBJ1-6	TGTGCCAGCAGCTGGACAGGGGCTACCTCCTATAATTCACCCCTCCACTTT	CASSWTGATSYNSPLHF
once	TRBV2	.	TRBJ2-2	TGTGCCAGCAGTGATTGGTCCCACAGGGATGTCACCGGGGAGCTGTTTTTT	CASSDWSHRDVTGELFF
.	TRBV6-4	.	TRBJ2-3	TGTGCCAGCAGTGGGACAAACACAGATACGCAGTATTTT	CASSGTNTDTQYF
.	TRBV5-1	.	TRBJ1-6	TGCGCCAGCAGCTTGGAGACAGATTCACCCCTCCACTTT	CASSLETDSPLHF